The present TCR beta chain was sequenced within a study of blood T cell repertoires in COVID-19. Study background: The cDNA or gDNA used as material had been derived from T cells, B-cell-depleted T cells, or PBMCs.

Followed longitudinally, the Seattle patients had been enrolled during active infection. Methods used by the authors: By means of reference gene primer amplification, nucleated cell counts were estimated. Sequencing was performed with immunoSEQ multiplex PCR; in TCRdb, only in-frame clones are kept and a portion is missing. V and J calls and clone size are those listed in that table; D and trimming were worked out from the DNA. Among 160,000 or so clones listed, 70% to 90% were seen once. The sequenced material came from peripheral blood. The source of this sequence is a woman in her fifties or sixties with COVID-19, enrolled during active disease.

Here the CDR3 DNA reads TGTGCCAGCTCTTCGTATAACACCGGGGAGCTGTTTTTT. Translating it yields CASSSYNTGELFF. The chain employs TRBV18 and TRBJ2-2; D is undetermined. The CDR3 runs to 13 residues. The germline V gene encodes CDR1 KGHSH and CDR2 LQKENI. The V end lost 6 bases, the J end lost 2 bases, and 7 bases lay between the germline ends. Combining the CDR3 with reference TRBV18 and TRBJ2-2 gives the whole variable domain NAGVMQNPRHLVRRRGQEARLRCSPMKGHSHVYWYRQLPEEGLKFMVYLQKENIIDESGMPKERFSAEFPKEGPSILRIQQVVRGDSAAYFCASSSYNTGELFFGEGSRLTVL.